The 9 T cell receptor beta chains given below trace back to one sample, sequenced in a study of blood T cell repertoires in COVID-19. Measured with immunoSEQ multiplex PCR; TCRdb has only the in-frame clones, and not every one. The sample yields 100,000 to 150,000 clones, 78% seen once. Sample: peripheral blood. The receptors come from a man between 65 and 80 years old with acute or convalescent COVID-19.

Many counts were recorded for this clone. Other DNA sequences in the same sample also yield this CDR3. This chain joins TRBV5-1 and TRBJ2-2; tentative D call: TRBD1 (6 bases). Trimming took 4 bases from V and 1 from J, leaving 11 bases between them. CDR3 length: 15 residues. The germline V gene encodes CDR1 SGHRS and CDR2 YFSETQ. CDR3 sequence (DNA): TGCGCCAGCAGCACACCACAGGGGAACACCGGGGAGCTGTTTTTT. Amino acid sequence: CASSTPQGNTGELFF.

The chain uses TRBV6-1 and TRBJ1-3; D call uncertain. V lost 3 bases to trimming and J lost 16 bases, with 16 bases between them. Germline loops: CDR1 MNHNS, CDR2 SASEGT. This CDR3 is 12 amino acids long. The CDR3 DNA reads as TGTGCCAGCAGTGATCGGCCCGGAGATGTGTATTTT. Translating gives CASSDRPGDVYF.

The V and J genes are TRBV4-1 and TRBJ1-1; D is unresolved. There are 17 residues in the CDR3. The germline V and J ends were trimmed by 1 base and 5 bases, with 20 bases remaining between them. Per germline, CDR1 MGHRA and CDR2 YSYEKL. CDR3 region: CASSQVDLGFVRTEAFF. CDR3 DNA sequence: TGCGCCAGCAGCCAAGTCGATCTTGGGTTCGTCAGGACTGAAGCTTTCTTT.

This sequence joins TRBV5-1 and TRBJ1-1, with 7 bases aligning to TRBD1. V lost 6 bases, J lost 1 base, and 6 bases stayed unmatched. The CDR3 is 14 amino acids. Germline CDR1 reads SGHRS; CDR2 reads YFSETQ. The DNA of the CDR3 is TGCGCCAGCACCCTAGGGGGCCCGAACACTGAAGCTTTCTTT. Translated: CASTLGGPNTEAFF.

The chain is built from TRBV3-1 (or the pseudogene TRBV3-2) and TRBJ2-7, with D perhaps TRBD2 (6 bases). Germline lookup yields CDR1 LGHDT and CDR2 YNNKEL (reference sequence). This CDR3 region has 15 residues. V was trimmed by 4 bases and J by 4 bases, leaving 17 bases between them. CDR3 coding DNA: TGTGCCAGCAGCCGTTCCGAGACTAGAGCGTACGAGCAGTACTTC. Protein: CASSRSETRAYEQYF.

The J gene is TRBJ1-1, the V gene TRBV7-9, with 8 bases that match TRBD1. V was clipped by 4 bases and J by 3 bases; unmatched bases: 1. CDR3 length: 13 residues. The germline V gene has CDR1 SEHNR and CDR2 FQNEAQ (reference sequence). As DNA, the CDR3 is TGTGCCAGCAGCTCGGGACAGGACACTGAAGCTTTCTTT. Translating it yields CASSSGQDTEAFF.

This clone was picked up one time. The chain has TRBV7-2 and TRBJ1-6; D unclear. This CDR3 has 15 residues. CDR1 and CDR2 (germline): SGHTA, FQGNSA. V lost 1 base and J lost 7, with 11 bases in between. The CDR3 coding sequence is TGTGCCAGCAGCTTAGTCCGGAGCTCCAATTCACCCCTCCACTTT. Protein: CASSLVRSSNSPLHF. Full variable domain (outside the CDR3, taken from reference TRBV7-2 and TRBJ1-6): GAGVSQSPSNKVTEKGKDVELRCDPISGHTALYWYRQSLGQGLEFLIYFQGNSAPDKSGLPSDRFSAERTGGSVSTLTIQRTQQEDSAVYLCASSLVRSSNSPLHFGNGTRLTVT.

This chain connects TRBV7-2 to TRBJ1-2; D is unresolved. Germline lookup yields CDR1 SGHTA and CDR2 FQGNSA. The CDR3 contains 16 residues. Trimming left V 4 bases short and J 4 bases short, with 19 bases between. This CDR3 is CASSSPLRHLGYGYTF. CDR3 bases: TGTGCCAGCAGCTCACCGCTACGACATTTAGGCTATGGCTACACCTTC.

The V gene is TRBV6-5, the J gene TRBJ2-5, with 9 positions matching TRBD1. V gave up 6 bases and J gave up 5 bases; unmatched junction bases: 7. CDR3 length: 14 residues. From germline, CDR1 is MNHEY and CDR2 SVGAGI. The CDR3 region is CASSQQGAGETQYF. The DNA for the CDR3 is TGTGCCAGCAGCCAACAGGGGGCCGGTGAGACCCAGTACTTC.